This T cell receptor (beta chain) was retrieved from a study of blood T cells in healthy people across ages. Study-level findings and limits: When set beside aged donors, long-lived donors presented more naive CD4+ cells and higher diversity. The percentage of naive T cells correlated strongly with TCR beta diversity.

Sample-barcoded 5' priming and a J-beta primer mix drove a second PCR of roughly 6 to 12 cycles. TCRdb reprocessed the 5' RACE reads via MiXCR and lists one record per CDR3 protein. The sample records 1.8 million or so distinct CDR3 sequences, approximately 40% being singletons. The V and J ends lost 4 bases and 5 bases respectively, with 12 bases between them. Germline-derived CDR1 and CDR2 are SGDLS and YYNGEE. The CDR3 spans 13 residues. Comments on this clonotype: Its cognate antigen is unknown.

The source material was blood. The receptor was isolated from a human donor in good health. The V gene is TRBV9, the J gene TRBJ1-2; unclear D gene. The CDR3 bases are TGTGCCAGCAGCACCACAGTGAGTTATGGCTACACCTTC. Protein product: CASSTTVSYGYTF.